This T cell receptor beta chain originates from a study of beta chain features in type 1 diabetes. Study-wide results and limits: For type 1 diabetes patients, VDJ junctions showed fewer insertions and more deletions.

For this clone: The antigen is not known.

Cell sorting via CD45RO/CCR7/CD25/CD127/CD95/CD27 was performed to obtain CD4+ naive, central memory, regulatory and stem cell-like memory cells. The authors reverse transcribed all of the isolated RNA, so sequencing captured expressed TCRB transcripts. Profiling relied on immunoSEQ multiplex PCR, and the TCRdb table lists in-frame clones only, not all of them. The sample has 300,000 to 450,000 clones, roughly 13% seen once. The ends lost 6 bases at V and 0 bases at J; junction bases unmatched: 6. This CDR3 comprises 17 residues. CDR1 is MDHEN and CDR2 is SYDVKM in the germline V gene. The sequenced sample consisted of naive CD4+ T cells from blood. The V and J genes are TRBV28 and TRBJ1-6, with 9 bases identical to TRBD1. This TCR was sampled from a man aged 18 to 30 in good health. CDR3 bases: TGTGCCAGCAGGGGGACAGGGTTAGGCTCCTATAATTCACCCCTCCACTTT. It yields the protein CASRGTGLGSYNSPLHF.